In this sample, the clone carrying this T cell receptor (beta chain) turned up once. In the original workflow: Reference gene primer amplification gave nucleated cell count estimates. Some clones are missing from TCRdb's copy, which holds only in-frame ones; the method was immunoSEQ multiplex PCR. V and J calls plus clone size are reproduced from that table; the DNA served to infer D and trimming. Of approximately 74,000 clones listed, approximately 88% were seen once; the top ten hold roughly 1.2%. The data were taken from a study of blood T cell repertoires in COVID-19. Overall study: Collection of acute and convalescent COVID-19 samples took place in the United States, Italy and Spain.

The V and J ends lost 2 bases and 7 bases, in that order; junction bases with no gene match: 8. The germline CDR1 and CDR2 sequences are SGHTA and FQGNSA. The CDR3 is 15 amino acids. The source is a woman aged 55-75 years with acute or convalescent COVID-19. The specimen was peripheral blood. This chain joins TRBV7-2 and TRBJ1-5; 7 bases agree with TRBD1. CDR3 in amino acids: CASSLKARTGQPQHF. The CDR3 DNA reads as TGTGCCAGCAGCTTAAAAGCAAGGACAGGCCAGCCCCAGCATTTT.